The clone carrying this T cell receptor beta chain has only a few counts. Its antigen is unidentified. Primers for the PCR totalled 60 Vbeta and 13 Jbeta. Original processing notes: About 11 million shared chains were among the roughly 80 million unique TCR beta chains that a later analysis counted. Sequencing used immunoSEQ multiplex PCR; TCRdb keeps in-frame clones, though not all of them. For V, J and clone size, that table is used; D and trimming come from the DNA. This repertoire shows 90,000 to 120,000 clones, over 60% found once; its top ten account for around 5%. This record comes from a study of cytomegalovirus exposure and HLA in healthy donors. Study details: Within an early data release were about 85 million unique TCRs drawn from HLA-typed donors.

Study-wide results and caveats: For most TCR beta V segments, an earlier analysis put the productive rate at about 87% or about 30% of the time.

The V end lost 4 bases, the J end lost 4 bases, and 14 bases lay between the germline ends. The germline V gene encodes CDR1 SGHRS and CDR2 YFSETQ. The CDR3 spans 14 residues. At collection, donors were nominally healthy, but unrecorded immune exposures were probable. The receptor was isolated from a female donor in good health and CMV-seropositive. The chain employs TRBV5-1 and TRBJ1-2; no clear D. The specimen was PBMCs. The CDR3 DNA is TGCGCCAGCAGCCGTGAAGCGGGCGGCTATGGCTACACCTTC. Protein: CASSREAGGYGYTF.